One sample yielded the 14 T cell receptor beta chains listed below, sequenced in a study of blood T cells in healthy people across ages. The authors ran a second PCR of 7 to 11 cycles using a sample-barcoded 5' primer and a J-beta primer mix. MiXCR, applied by TCRdb to the 5' RACE reads, yields one record per CDR3 protein. The sample contains about 1,000,000 distinct CDR3 sequences, more than 40% of which appear only once. The sample comprised blood. The receptor source for this set is a woman aged 60-75 years in good health.

The rearrangement joins TRBV3-1 to TRBJ2-1; 10 bases are shared with TRBD2. CDR1 and CDR2 (germline): LGHDT, YNNKEL (reference sequence). This CDR3 contains 15 residues. V was clipped by 3 bases and J by 5 bases; unmatched bases: 4. The CDR3 loop is CASSQSGRGNNEQFF. The CDR3 DNA reads as TGTGCCAGCAGCCAGAGCGGGAGGGGGAACAATGAGCAGTTCTTC.

This clonotype was observed a few times. The chain recombines TRBV6-5 with TRBJ2-5, with 12 bases lining up with TRBD1. The CDR3 totals 15 residues. Germline CDR1 reads MNHEY; CDR2 reads SVGAGI. Trimming took 5 bases from V and 5 from J; bases not matched to a gene: 6. The CDR3 reads CASSLGTGGFETQYF. The CDR3 bases are TGTGCCAGCAGTCTCGGGACAGGGGGCTTCGAGACCCAGTACTTC.

This clonotype was detected a few times. The J gene is TRBJ2-7, the V gene TRBV6-5, with D maybe TRBD1 (6 bases). CDR1 and CDR2 (germline): MNHEY, SVGAGI. The CDR3 totals 14 residues. The V and J ends lost 5 bases and 6 bases respectively, with 17 bases between them. The DNA of the CDR3 is TGTGCCAGCAGTGCCACCTCCAGGGGCTCCGAGCAGTACTTC. Protein: CASSATSRGSEQYF.

This clonotype turned up a few times. The rearrangement joins TRBV9 to TRBJ2-1; 11 bases line up with TRBD1. V trimming: 2 bases; J trimming: 6 bases; junction bases outside the gene matches: 7. The germline V gene has CDR1 SGDLS and CDR2 YYNGEE. The CDR3 consists of 16 residues. The CDR3 spells CASSVGPGTGGNEQFF. CDR3 bases: TGTGCCAGCAGCGTTGGCCCCGGGACAGGGGGCAATGAGCAGTTCTTC.

In this sample, this clonotype turned up a few times. This chain links TRBV5-1 with TRBJ2-1; TRBD2 matches at 7 bases. The CDR3 has 15 residues. Trimming cost V 0 bases and J 2 bases; bases outside gene matches: 2. CDR1 and CDR2 (germline): SGHRS, YFSETQ. The CDR3 DNA reads as TGCGCCAGCAGCTTGGAGCTAGCGGCCTACAATGAGCAGTTCTTC. Amino acids: CASSLELAAYNEQFF.

The J gene is TRBJ2-1, the V gene TRBV10-3; 9 bases map to TRBD2. This CDR3 comprises 16 residues. Germline CDR1 and CDR2: ENHRY and SYGVKD. The V segment lost 2 bases and the J segment 8 bases; nucleotides outside the gene matches: 10. The CDR3, as DNA: TGTGCCATCAGTGAGAGTCGGGGACTAGCTGACGATGAGCAGTTCTTC. Its protein product is CAISESRGLADDEQFF.

V and J are TRBV5-1 and TRBJ2-5; TRBD1 matches 7 bases. J gave up 5 bases and V 3 bases, and 10 bases lay outside the gene matches. The CDR3 has 15 residues. Germline-derived CDR1 and CDR2 are SGHRS and YFSETQ. Written as DNA, the CDR3 is TGCGCCAGCAGCTCGACAGGGAAGGTGGCGGAGACCCAGTACTTC. The encoded protein is CASSSTGKVAETQYF.

The CDR3: CNGGAHNEQFF. The CDR3 nucleotides are TGCAATGGGGGGGCCCACAATGAGCAGTTCTTC. The V and J genes are TRBV20-1 and TRBJ2-1; D perhaps matches TRBD2 (7 bases). The germline V gene encodes CDR1 DFQATT and CDR2 SNEGSKA (reference sequence). CDR3 size: 11 residues.

The chain couples TRBV12-3 or TRBV12-4 to TRBJ2-7; D is undetermined. This CDR3 has 14 amino acids. Trimming removed 6 bases at V and 2 bases at J, with 14 bases between. CDR3 amino acids: CASRPLGRTYEQYF. CDR3 nucleotides: TGTGCCAGCAGGCCCTTGGGCAGGACCTACGAGCAGTACTTC.

This clonotype has more than one count but fewer than ten. The chain uses TRBV12-5 and TRBJ2-1; 10 nucleotides match TRBD1. This CDR3 is 13 amino acids long. V shed 5 bases and J 9 bases; nucleotides not matched to a gene: 4. CDR1 LGHNT and CDR2 FRNRAP come from the germline V gene. The CDR3 protein is CASGPDRGTEQFF. CDR3 nucleotides: TGTGCTAGTGGTCCGGACAGGGGGACTGAGCAGTTCTTC.

This clonotype has only a few counts. The chain recombines TRBV20-1 with TRBJ2-7; a possible D gene is TRBD1 (7 bases). Germline V CDR1 and CDR2: DFQATT, SNEGSKA (reference sequence). The V gene lost 0 bases and the J gene lost 2 bases, with 14 bases spanning the gap. This CDR3 comprises 15 residues. DNA for the CDR3: TGCAGTGCTAGAGATAGGCAGGGGGGCCCCTACGAGCAGTACTTC. Translated, it gives CSARDRQGGPYEQYF.

Note on this clonotype: The junction departs from germline at one end; a sequencing error may be responsible. The chain carries TRBV29-1 and TRBJ2-7; 7 positions agree with TRBD1. Germline lookup yields CDR1 SQVTM and CDR2 ANQGSEA. This CDR3 is built from 13 residues. CDR3 nucleotide sequence: TGCAGCGTGACCCGAGGGGACAGCTACGGGCAGTACTTC. Translating it yields CSVTRGDSYGQYF.

This chain uses TRBV7-4 with TRBJ2-5; D assignment may be TRBD1 or TRBD2 (5 bases each). This CDR3 has 15 amino acids. In germline, CDR1 is SGHVT, CDR2 SQSDAQ. The V end was cut by 5 bases, the J end by 4 bases, with 17 bases between. CDR3 in amino acids: CASSPPGTRPETQYF. The CDR3 coding sequence is TGTGCCAGCAGCCCACCTGGGACCCGACCAGAGACCCAGTACTTC.

The chain links TRBV6-1 to TRBJ2-3; D remains unclear. V was trimmed by 5 bases and J by 1 base, leaving 13 bases between them. This CDR3 has 15 residues. Germline CDR1 is MNHNS and CDR2 is SASEGT. CDR3 bases: TGTGCCAGCAGTCAAGGGCCCCAGGGCACAGATACGCAGTATTTT. Translated: CASSQGPQGTDTQYF.